The 8 T cell receptor beta chains below were found in one sample sequenced in a study of shared clonotypes between healthy human individuals (dated by TCRdb to the early 2020s). The library was prepared using the immunoSEQ multiplex PCR assay. Here the immuneACCESS table is served through TCRdb, limited to in-frame sequences with V and J called. Missing clones are a known gap in these copies; in checked studies unresolved V genes cover under half, and the rest lacks a known reason. The sample records about 1.1 million clones, roughly 77% of which are singletons. The ten largest account for 0.85% to 1% of the sample. Specimen: memory CD4+ T cells from PBMCs. The cell subset or site label for this specimen denotes: CD45RA-negative fraction. The receptors here all came from a man younger than 35 in good health. Some clones in this sample may be carry-over from other donors' samples.

Points on this clone: The same CDR3 arises from other DNA sequences in this sample as well. The genes are TRBV7-9 and TRBJ2-3; D is undetermined. The V end was cut by 5 bases, the J end by 1 base, with 4 bases between. CDR3 size: 12 residues. Germline loops: CDR1 SEHNR, CDR2 FQNEAQ (reference sequence). The CDR3 loop reads CASSPGTDTQYF. As DNA, the CDR3 is TGTGCCAGCAGCCCCGGCACAGATACGCAGTATTTT.

Worth noting for this clone: This likely reflects a read error, since a far larger clone is one base away. V and J are TRBV30 and TRBJ2-2, with 7 bases identical to TRBD2. CDR3 length: 11 residues. CDR1 and CDR2 from the germline V gene are GTSNPN and SVGIG (reference sequence). CDR3 region: CAWSVGGGLFF. CDR3 nucleotides: TGTGCCTGGAGTGTAGGCGGGGGGCTGTTTTTT.

The table lists this clone with a count of one. This rearrangement joins TRBV4-3 to TRBJ2-3; D is unclear. The CDR3 runs 15 residues. Germline V lookup: CDR1 LGHNA, CDR2 YSLEER. V lost 0 bases and J 2 bases, leaving 9 bases between the germline ends. CDR3: CASSQDRPSTDTQYF. The CDR3 nucleotides read TGCGCCAGCAGCCAAGATCGGCCTTCCACAGATACGCAGTATTTT.

The CDR3 spells CASSLARQGRGYGYTF. CDR3 bases: TGTGCCAGCAGCTTGGCCAGACAGGGAAGGGGATATGGCTACACCTTC. The V and J genes are TRBV5-8 and TRBJ1-2; 7 nucleotides agree with TRBD1. Per germline, CDR1 SGHTS and CDR2 YDEGEE. J was trimmed by 5 bases and V by 0 bases; bases with no gene match: 10. The length of the CDR3 is 16 residues.

The chain combines TRBV28 with TRBJ2-7; maybe TRBD1 (6 bases). Looked up from germline, CDR1 is MDHEN and CDR2 is SYDVKM. The CDR3 runs to 13 residues. V was shortened by 9 bases and J by 1 base, with 13 bases between the two germline ends. The CDR3 DNA reads TGTGCCAGTTGGGGGCGGGCTTCCTACGAGCAGTACTTC. Protein sequence: CASWGRASYEQYF.

This chain uses TRBV11-2 with TRBJ2-1; no clear D gene. The CDR3 spans 14 residues. Between the trimmed V and J ends, which lost 7 bases and 5 bases, there was a span of 15 bases. CDR1 is SGHAT, CDR2 FQNNGV, per germline. The CDR3 region is CASNTQPRNNEQFF. In nucleotides, the CDR3 is TGTGCCAGCAATACTCAACCTAGAAACAATGAGCAGTTCTTC.

The genes are TRBV28 and TRBJ1-1; no clear D. Germline V gives CDR1 MDHEN, CDR2 SYDVKM. This CDR3 has 15 residues. V was pared by 7 bases and J by 1 base, with 16 bases between. CDR3 nucleotides: TGTGCCAGCACCCCCAGGAGGGATTGGAACACTGAAGCTTTCTTT. This translates into CASTPRRDWNTEAFF.

V is TRBV12-5 and J is TRBJ2-3; possibly TRBD1 or TRBD2 for D (5 bases each). V lost 1 base to trimming and J lost 6 bases, with 8 bases between them. Per germline, CDR1 LGHNT and CDR2 FRNRAP. The CDR3 loop spans 13 amino acids. The CDR3 DNA follows: TGTGCTAGTGGTTTGGATGGGACGGATACGCAGTATTTT. Translation: CASGLDGTDTQYF.